This T cell receptor beta chain was profiled in a study of T cell repertoires in cytomegalovirus infection. Overall study: Recently identified HLA-C-restricted and well-studied HLA-B-restricted CMV epitopes were used.

This clonotype was seen only once. The antigen is unknown. V lost 4 bases and J lost 2; bases outside the gene matches: 11. The germline CDR1 and CDR2 sequences are SGHDT and YYEEEE. The CDR3 sequence is 16 residues long. Points from the study as a whole: There were HLA-C-restricted CMV-specific TCR beta clonotypes dominating the ex vivo response.

TCRdb itself ran the reads through MiXCR, one entry per CDR3 protein. The sample shows approximately 1,000,000 distinct CDR3 sequences, around 29% of them seen only once. The chain uses TRBV5-6 and TRBJ2-7; 8 bases fit TRBD1. The sequence came from a human donor in good health (CMV status not recorded). Some clones in this sample may be carry-over from other donors' samples. This sample comprised cultured CD8+ T cells from PBMCs, obtained from culture after CMV antigen stimulation. Here the CDR3 reads CASSKYRDRSTYEQYV. Written as DNA, the CDR3 is TGTGCCAGCAGCAAATACCGGGACAGGTCCACCTACGAGCAGTACGTC.